This TCR beta chain was sequenced during a study of T cells in localized non-small cell lung cancer. In regard to this clone: What it recognizes is unknown.

The CDR3 is 17 residues long. Germline trimming cut 1 base from V and 7 bases from J; bases unmatched to any gene: 7. The germline V gene encodes CDR1 LGHNA and CDR2 YSLEER. Measured with immunoSEQ multiplex PCR; TCRdb has only the in-frame clones, and not every one. The sample has about 30,000 clones; roughly nine tenths are singletons. Points from the study as a whole: Across samples, adjacent lung featured a median around 55 of the top 100 tumor clones. Of the tissues analyzed, uninvolved adjacent lung showed maximal T cell clonality, greater than tumor. A higher density of T cells in blood coincided with extended overall survival.

The chain uses TRBV4-3 and TRBJ2-2; 12 positions agree with TRBD1. Sample: peripheral blood, taken before any cancer treatment. This clonotype was sampled from a woman aged 35 to 70 with stage I lung adenocarcinoma. The CDR3 sequence: CASSQVGQGALGGELFF. The CDR3 nucleotides are TGCGCCAGCAGCCAAGTGGGACAGGGGGCTTTGGGCGGGGAGCTGTTTTTT.